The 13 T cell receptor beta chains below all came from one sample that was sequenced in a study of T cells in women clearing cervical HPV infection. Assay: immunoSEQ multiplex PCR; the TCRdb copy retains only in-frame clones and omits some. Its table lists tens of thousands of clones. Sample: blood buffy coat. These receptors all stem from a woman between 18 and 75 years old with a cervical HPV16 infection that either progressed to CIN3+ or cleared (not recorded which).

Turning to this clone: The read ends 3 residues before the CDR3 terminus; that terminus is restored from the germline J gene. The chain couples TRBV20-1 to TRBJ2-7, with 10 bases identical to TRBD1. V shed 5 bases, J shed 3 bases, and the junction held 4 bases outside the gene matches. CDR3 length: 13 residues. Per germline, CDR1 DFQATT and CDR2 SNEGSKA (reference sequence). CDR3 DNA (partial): TGCAGTGCTTCGGGACAGGGGTACTACGAG. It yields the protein CSASGQGYYE. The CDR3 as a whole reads CSASGQGYYEQYF.

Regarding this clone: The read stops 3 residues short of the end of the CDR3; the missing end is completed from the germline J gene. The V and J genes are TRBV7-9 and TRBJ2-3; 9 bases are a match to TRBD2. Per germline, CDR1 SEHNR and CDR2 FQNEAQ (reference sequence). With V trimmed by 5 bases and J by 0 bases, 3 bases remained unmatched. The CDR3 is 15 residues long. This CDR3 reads CASSPTSGSTDTQYF. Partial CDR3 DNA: TGTGCCAGCAGCCCCACTAGCGGGAGCACAGATACG.

The sequenced part of the CDR3 DNA is TGTGCCTGGAGTCCGGGACTAGCGGGGAAAGAGACC. Its translation: CAWSPGLAGKET. The complete CDR3 protein is CAWSPGLAGKETQYF. The chain uses TRBV30 and TRBJ2-5; TRBD2 matches at 13 bases. The read comes to an end 3 residues before the CDR3 does, leaving the germline J gene to fill in the end. J lost 3 bases, V lost 2 bases, and 3 bases had no gene match. The length of the CDR3 is 15 residues. Germline lookup yields CDR1 GTSNPN and CDR2 SVGIG (reference sequence).

CDR3 loop: CSASGSRERPDTQYF. The CDR3 DNA, read in part, is TGCAGTGCTAGTGGGAGCAGGGAGCGCCCAGATACG. This sequence joins TRBV20-1 and TRBJ2-3; D possibly uses TRBD1 or TRBD2 (5 bases each). The read gets to within 3 residues of the CDR3 end, and the germline J gene fills in the rest. Deletions cut 3 bases from V and 4 bases from J, with 17 bases between. The CDR3 extends over 15 amino acids. Germline V gene data show CDR1 as DFQATT and CDR2 as SNEGSKA (reference sequence).

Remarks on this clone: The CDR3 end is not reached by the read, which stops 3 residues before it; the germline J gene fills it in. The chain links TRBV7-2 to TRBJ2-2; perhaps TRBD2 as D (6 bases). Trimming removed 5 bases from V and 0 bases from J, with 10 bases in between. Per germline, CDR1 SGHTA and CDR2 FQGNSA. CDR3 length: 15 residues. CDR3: CASSRGFANTGELFF. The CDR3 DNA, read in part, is TGTGCCAGCAGCCGGGGGTTCGCGAACACCGGGGAG. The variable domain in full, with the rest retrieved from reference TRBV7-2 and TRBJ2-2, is GAGVSQSPSNKVTEKGKDVELRCDPISGHTALYWYRQSLGQGLEFLIYFQGNSAPDKSGLPSDRFSAERTGGSVSTLTIQRTQQEDSAVYLCASSRGFANTGELFFGEGSRLTVL.

The CDR3 loop is CAITGTGTNTEAFF. The part of the CDR3 DNA that was read is TGTGCCATCACTGGGACAGGGACTAACACTGAA. The chain recombines TRBV10-3 with TRBJ1-1; 9 bases line up with TRBD1. The observed sequence ends 3 residues before the CDR3 terminus, with the missing tail filled in from the germline J gene. Germline CDR1 reads ENHRY; CDR2 reads SYGVKD. This CDR3 spans 14 amino acids. Trimming removed 7 bases from V and 2 bases from J; junction bases left unmatched: 5.

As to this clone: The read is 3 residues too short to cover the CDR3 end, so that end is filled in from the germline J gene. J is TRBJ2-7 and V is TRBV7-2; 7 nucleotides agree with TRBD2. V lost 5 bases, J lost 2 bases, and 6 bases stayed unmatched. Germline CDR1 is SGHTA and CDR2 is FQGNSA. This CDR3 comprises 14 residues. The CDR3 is CASSVTSRAYEQYF. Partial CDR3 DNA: TGTGCCAGCAGCGTGACTAGCCGTGCCTACGAG.

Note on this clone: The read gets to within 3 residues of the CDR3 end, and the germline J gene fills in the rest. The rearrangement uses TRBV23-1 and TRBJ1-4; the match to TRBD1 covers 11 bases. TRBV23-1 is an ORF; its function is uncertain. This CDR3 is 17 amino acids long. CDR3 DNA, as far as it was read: TGCGCCAGCATACCCGGGACAGGGGGGTCCTATAATTCACCA. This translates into CASIPGTGGSYNSP. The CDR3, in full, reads CASIPGTGGSYNSPLFF.

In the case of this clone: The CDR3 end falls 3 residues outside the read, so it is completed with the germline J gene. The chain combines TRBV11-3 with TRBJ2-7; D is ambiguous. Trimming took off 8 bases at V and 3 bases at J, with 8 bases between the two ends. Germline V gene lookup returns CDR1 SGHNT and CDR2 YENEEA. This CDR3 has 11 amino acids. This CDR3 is CASASHYEQYF. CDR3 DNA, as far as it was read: TGTGCCAGCGCTAGTCACTACGAG.

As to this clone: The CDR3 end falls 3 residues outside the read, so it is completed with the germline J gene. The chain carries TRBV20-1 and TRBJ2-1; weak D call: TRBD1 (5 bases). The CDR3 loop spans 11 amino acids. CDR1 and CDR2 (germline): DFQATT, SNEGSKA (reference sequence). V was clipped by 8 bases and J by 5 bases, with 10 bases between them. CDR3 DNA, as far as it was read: TGCAGTACAGGCGATCACAATGAG. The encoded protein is CSTGDHNE. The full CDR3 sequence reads CSTGDHNEQFF.

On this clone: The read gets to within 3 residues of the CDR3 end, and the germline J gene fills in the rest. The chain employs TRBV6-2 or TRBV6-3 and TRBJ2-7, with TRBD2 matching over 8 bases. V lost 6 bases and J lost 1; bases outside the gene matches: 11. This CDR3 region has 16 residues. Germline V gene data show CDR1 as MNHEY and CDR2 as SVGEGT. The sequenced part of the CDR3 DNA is TGTGCCAGCAGCCCTGAGTTTGGGACTAGGTCCTACGAG. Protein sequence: CASSPEFGTRSYE. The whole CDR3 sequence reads CASSPEFGTRSYEQYF.

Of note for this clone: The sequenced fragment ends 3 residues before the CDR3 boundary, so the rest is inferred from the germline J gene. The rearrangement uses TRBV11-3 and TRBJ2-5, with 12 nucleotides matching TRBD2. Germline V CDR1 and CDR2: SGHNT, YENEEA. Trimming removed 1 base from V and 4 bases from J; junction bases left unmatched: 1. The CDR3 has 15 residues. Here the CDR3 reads CASSLVLAGGETQYF. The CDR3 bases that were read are TGTGCCAGCAGCTTAGTACTAGCGGGAGGAGAGACC.

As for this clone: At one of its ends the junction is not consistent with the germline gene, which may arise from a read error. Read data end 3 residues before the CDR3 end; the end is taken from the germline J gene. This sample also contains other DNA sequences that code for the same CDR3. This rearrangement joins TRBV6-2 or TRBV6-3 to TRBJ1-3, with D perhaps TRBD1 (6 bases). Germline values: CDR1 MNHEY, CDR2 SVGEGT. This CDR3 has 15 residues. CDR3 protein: CASSYPTGSGNTIYF. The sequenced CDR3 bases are TGTGCCAGTAGTTACCCTACAGGGTCCGGAAACACC.